The 11 T cell receptor beta chains below were found in one sample sequenced in a study of CD8 T cells in Susac syndrome. An amount of RNA that ranged from about 0.45 to 1 ug was reverse transcribed with random hexamers. MiXCR, run by TCRdb on the immunoSEQ multiplex PCR reads, gives a single entry per CDR3 protein. The data contain 130,000 to 150,000 distinct CDR3 sequences, nearly 95% of them singletons. The sample consisted of CD8+ T cells from PBMCs. These receptor sequences come from a human donor in good health.

CDR3 sequence (DNA): TGTGCCAGCAGCTTTGAACAGGGATCCTACGAGCAGTACTTC. This codes for CASSFEQGSYEQYF. The genes are TRBV7-3 and TRBJ2-7, with D maybe TRBD1 (6 bases). The germline V gene encodes CDR1 SGHTA and CDR2 FQGTGA. The CDR3 is 14 residues long. V gave up 3 bases and J gave up 1 base, with 10 bases separating them.

This chain uses TRBV7-9 with TRBJ1-1; 7 nucleotides match TRBD1. The V and J ends lost 5 bases and 2 bases, in that order; junction bases with no gene match: 5. CDR1 SEHNR and CDR2 FQNEAQ come from the germline V gene (reference sequence). This CDR3 contains 14 residues. CDR3 residues: CASSPWDSNTEAFF. In nucleotides, the CDR3 is TGTGCCAGCAGCCCATGGGACAGTAACACTGAAGCTTTCTTT.

This clonotype was recorded once. The chain couples TRBV30 to TRBJ2-2; D is unclear. The CDR3 runs to 13 residues. V lost 1 base and J lost 8, with 11 bases in between. Germline values: CDR1 GTSNPN, CDR2 SVGIG (reference sequence). CDR3: CAWSGRPGGELFF. In DNA, the CDR3 is TGTGCCTGGAGTGGTCGCCCCGGAGGGGAGCTGTTTTTT.

The CDR3 loop reads CASSLAGRGTEAFF. For the CDR3, the DNA is TGTGCCAGCAGCTTAGCAGGGCGGGGAACTGAAGCTTTCTTT. V and J are TRBV7-8 and TRBJ1-1, with no clear D. Deletions cut 0 bases from V and 5 bases from J, with 10 bases between. In germline, CDR1 is SGHVS, CDR2 FQNEAQ. CDR3 length: 14 residues.

The gene calls are TRBV5-6 and TRBJ2-1; D remains unclear. The V end was cut by 4 bases, the J end by 4 bases, with 6 bases between. Germline CDR1 SGHDT, CDR2 YYEEEE. CDR3 length: 12 amino acids. CDR3 nucleotides: TGTGCCAGCAGCACAGTTTACAATGAGCAGTTCTTC. It encodes CASSTVYNEQFF. The full variable domain, rest sourced from reference TRBV5-6 and TRBJ2-1, is DAGVTQSPTHLIKTRGQQVTLRCSPKSGHDTVSWYQQALGQGPQFIFQYYEEEERQRGNFPDRFSGHQFPNYSSELNVNALLLGDSALYLCASSTVYNEQFFGPGTRLTVL.

The genes are TRBV2 and TRBJ2-5; TRBD1 agrees at 8 bases. From germline, CDR1 is SNHLY and CDR2 FYNNEI. The length of the CDR3 is 14 residues. Losses at the gene ends were 8 bases for V and 9 bases for J; bases not matched to a gene: 14. In nucleotides, the CDR3 is TGTGCCAGCCTGGAGGCGGGACCACAGGGGGCCCAGTACTTC. Protein product: CASLEAGPQGAQYF.

The rearrangement links TRBV27 to TRBJ2-5; 12 nucleotides agree with TRBD2. From germline, CDR1 is MNHEY and CDR2 SMNVEV (reference sequence). The CDR3 is made up of 14 amino acids. J gave up 4 bases and V 5 bases, and 2 bases lay outside the gene matches. CDR3 sequence: CASSPSGRGETQYF. CDR3 bases: TGTGCCAGCAGTCCTAGCGGGAGGGGAGAGACCCAGTACTTC.

The chain has TRBV4-1 and TRBJ2-1; weak D call: TRBD2 (6 bases). Looked up from germline, CDR1 is MGHRA and CDR2 is YSYEKL. V gave up 0 bases and J gave up 8 bases, with 8 bases separating them. The CDR3 contains 13 residues. CDR3 region: CASSQDWGDEQFF. The CDR3, as DNA: TGCGCCAGCAGCCAAGATTGGGGGGATGAGCAGTTCTTC.

This chain connects TRBV6-2 or TRBV6-3 to TRBJ1-5; possible D gene TRBD1, 5 bases. The length of the CDR3 is 15 residues. Germline CDR1 is MNHEY and CDR2 is SVGEGT. CDR3 in DNA: TGTGCAGGATGTGGGGGGTGGTGTAGCAATCAGCCCCAGCATTTT. This gives the protein CAGCGGWCSNQPQHF.

The chain has TRBV20-1 and TRBJ2-1; TRBD2 agrees at 9 bases. CDR1 DFQATT and CDR2 SNEGSKA come from the germline V gene (reference sequence). Trimming removed 8 bases from V and 9 bases from J; junction bases left unmatched: 11. CDR3 length equals 13 residues. The CDR3 bases are TGCAGTCTTCCCGGGACTAGCAGCGGTGAGCAGTTCTTC. Amino acids: CSLPGTSSGEQFF.

The gene calls are TRBV7-6 and TRBJ2-3; 8 bases align to TRBD2. V dropped 3 bases and J dropped 6; count of bases not matched to a gene: 8. CDR3 length equals 15 residues. Germline V gene sequence: CDR1 SGHVS, CDR2 FNYEAQ. CDR3: CASSLTGGPGDTQYF. The CDR3 DNA reads as TGTGCCAGCAGCTTGACGGGAGGGCCAGGCGATACGCAGTATTTT.